These 17 T cell receptor beta chains originate from one sample sequenced in a study of cytomegalovirus exposure and HLA in healthy donors. The PCR ran on 60 Vbeta and 13 Jbeta primers. The table came from immunoSEQ multiplex PCR; TCRdb's copy has only in-frame clones and leaves some out. The table has about 76,000 clones, about 80% seen once. Material for sequencing was PBMCs. The receptors were sampled from a man aged 25-45 years in good health and CMV-seronegative.

V and J are TRBV7-2 and TRBJ2-1; 8 positions match TRBD2. Per germline, CDR1 SGHTA and CDR2 FQGNSA. The junction had 7 bases not matched to a gene; V was cut back by 0 bases and J by 6 bases. This CDR3 is built from 16 residues. The CDR3 loop reads CASSLALVAGSNEQFF. In nucleotides, the CDR3 is TGTGCCAGCAGCTTAGCGTTGGTAGCGGGGAGCAATGAGCAGTTCTTC.

The gene calls are TRBV18 and TRBJ2-5; tentatively, D is TRBD1 (6 bases). There are 16 residues in the CDR3. Germline lookup yields CDR1 KGHSH and CDR2 LQKENI. V gave up 0 bases and J gave up 1 base, with 12 bases separating them. The CDR3 DNA reads as TGTGCCAGCTCACCACCACAGGGACGAGTCCAAGAGACCCAGTACTTC. It specifies CASSPPQGRVQETQYF.

The chain couples TRBV6-5 to TRBJ2-1, with D tentatively TRBD1 (6 bases). Looked up from germline, CDR1 is MNHEY and CDR2 is SVGAGI. Trimming cost V 9 bases and J 15 bases, with 15 bases left between them. The CDR3 runs 10 residues. The CDR3 bases are TGTGCCAGAGGGGGTTCGAGCGGGTTCTTC. It is translated as CARGGSSGFF.

The J gene is TRBJ2-1, the V gene TRBV19; 7 nucleotides line up with TRBD2. J lost 0 bases, V lost 6 bases, and 8 bases had no gene match. Per germline, CDR1 LNHDA and CDR2 SQIVND (reference sequence). This CDR3 has 16 residues. The CDR3 sequence is CASSRRGEVSYNEQFF. For the CDR3, the DNA is TGTGCCAGTAGCCGACGGGGGGAGGTCTCCTACAATGAGCAGTTCTTC.

This chain links TRBV30 with TRBJ1-1; D is unresolved. CDR3 length: 13 amino acids. Looked up from germline, CDR1 is GTSNPN and CDR2 is SVGIG (reference sequence). V shed 2 bases and J shed 1 base, with 8 bases lying between them. CDR3 in amino acids: CAWSQQRNTEAFF. CDR3 DNA: TGTGCCTGGAGTCAACAGAGGAACACTGAAGCTTTCTTT.

This clone showed up just a few times. The chain joins TRBV27 to TRBJ2-7, with D possibly matching TRBD2 (6 bases). The germline V gene encodes CDR1 MNHEY and CDR2 SMNVEV (reference sequence). The CDR3 consists of 15 residues. With 3 bases removed from V and 7 bases from J, the gap between germline ends came to 19 bases. The chain's CDR3 is CASSFSNYIGGEQYF. Here the CDR3 DNA reads TGTGCCAGCAGTTTTTCCAATTATATAGGAGGGGAGCAGTACTTC.

The CDR3 loop is CASSRTPDQPQHF. CDR3 bases: TGTGCCAGCAGTAGAACTCCTGATCAGCCCCAGCATTTT. This chain connects TRBV6-1 to TRBJ1-5, with no clear D. The CDR3 loop spans 13 amino acids. The V and J ends lost 5 bases and 5 bases respectively, with 10 bases between them. Looked up from germline, CDR1 is MNHNS and CDR2 is SASEGT.

This clone was seen more than once but under ten times. The chain links TRBV27 to TRBJ1-5; D is ambiguous. The CDR3 is 12 residues long. Per germline, CDR1 MNHEY and CDR2 SMNVEV (reference sequence). Trimming removed 8 bases from V and 3 bases from J, with 8 bases in between. CDR3 bases: TGTGCCAGCGGACTGATCAATCAGCCCCAGCATTTT. Protein sequence: CASGLINQPQHF.

The chain employs TRBV28 and TRBJ1-1, with 8 bases matching TRBD1. V gave up 8 bases and J gave up 5 bases; unmatched junction bases: 16. Germline CDR1 is MDHEN and CDR2 is SYDVKM. This CDR3 spans 16 amino acids. CDR3 bases: TGTGCCAGCGGGCTAGGACAGGGCGTCAAAAGGACTGAAGCTTTCTTT. Translated, it gives CASGLGQGVKRTEAFF.

The chain recombines TRBV19 with TRBJ2-7; 10 bases are shared with TRBD1. The junction had 1 base not matched to a gene; V was cut back by 4 bases and J by 4 bases. The V gene's germline CDR1 is LNHDA and CDR2 SQIVND (reference sequence). This CDR3 contains 13 residues. CDR3: CASSRGQGYEQYF. CDR3 in DNA: TGTGCCAGTAGTAGGGGACAGGGGTACGAGCAGTACTTC.

The count of this clone is one. V is TRBV27 and J is TRBJ2-1, with a possible D match to TRBD2 (6 bases). The CDR3 spans 14 residues. The germline V and J ends were trimmed by 0 bases and 6 bases, with 9 bases remaining between them. Germline V gives CDR1 MNHEY, CDR2 SMNVEV (reference sequence). The CDR3 sequence: CASSLSGLSNEQFF. DNA for the CDR3: TGTGCCAGCAGTTTATCGGGACTCTCCAATGAGCAGTTCTTC.

The chain uses TRBV30 and TRBJ2-1; TRBD1 matches at 9 bases. The CDR3 loop spans 16 amino acids. Germline loops: CDR1 GTSNPN, CDR2 SVGIG (reference sequence). The V and J ends lost 3 bases and 9 bases, in that order; junction bases with no gene match: 15. The CDR3 DNA follows: TGTGCCTGGAGCGAAAGGGACAGGGTATGGGGAGGTGAGCAGTTCTTC. It codes for CAWSERDRVWGGEQFF.

Here the CDR3 reads CASSWRSGLDTEAFF. The CDR3 region has the DNA TGTGCCAGCTCTTGGAGGAGTGGGTTGGACACTGAAGCTTTCTTT. The chain uses TRBV18 and TRBJ1-1; D uncertain. The CDR3 extends over 15 amino acids. Germline V CDR1 and CDR2: KGHSH, LQKENI. V was pared by 6 bases and J by 3 bases, with 17 bases between.

J is TRBJ1-1 and V is TRBV7-9; 9 bases are shared with TRBD1. Germline CDR1 SEHNR, CDR2 FQNEAQ (reference sequence). The junction had 8 bases not matched to a gene; V was cut back by 1 base and J by 5 bases. The CDR3 contains 16 residues. The CDR3: CASSLDPGQGWTEAFF. The CDR3 DNA is TGTGCCAGCAGCTTAGACCCTGGACAGGGGTGGACTGAAGCTTTCTTT.

The chain joins TRBV27 to TRBJ2-3, with TRBD2 matching over 10 bases. CDR1 is MNHEY, CDR2 SMNVEV, per germline (reference sequence). The trim removed 5 bases at V and 6 bases at J, leaving 11 bases unmatched. CDR3 length equals 16 residues. CDR3 sequence reads: CASSQGLAYPWDTQYF. The CDR3, as DNA: TGTGCCAGCAGTCAGGGACTAGCGTACCCGTGGGATACGCAGTATTTT.

This rearrangement joins TRBV5-6 to TRBJ1-2; the match to TRBD1 covers 11 bases. Germline assignment: CDR1 SGHDT and CDR2 YYEEEE. This CDR3 is 16 amino acids long. Trimming at V came to 1 base and at J to 8 bases, leaving 10 bases not matched to a gene. This CDR3 reads CASSLTTDRGRKGYTF. The CDR3, as DNA: TGTGCCAGCAGCTTGACGACGGACAGGGGGCGAAAAGGCTACACCTTC.

The J gene is TRBJ2-2, the V gene TRBV7-9; perhaps TRBD2 as D (6 bases). The CDR3 consists of 13 residues. Trimming shortened V by 1 base and J by 7 bases, and 7 bases separated the two germline ends. Germline values: CDR1 SEHNR, CDR2 FQNEAQ (reference sequence). For the CDR3, the DNA is TGTGCCAGCAGCTTAGGCGGGATCGGGGAGCTGTTTTTT. It codes for CASSLGGIGELFF.